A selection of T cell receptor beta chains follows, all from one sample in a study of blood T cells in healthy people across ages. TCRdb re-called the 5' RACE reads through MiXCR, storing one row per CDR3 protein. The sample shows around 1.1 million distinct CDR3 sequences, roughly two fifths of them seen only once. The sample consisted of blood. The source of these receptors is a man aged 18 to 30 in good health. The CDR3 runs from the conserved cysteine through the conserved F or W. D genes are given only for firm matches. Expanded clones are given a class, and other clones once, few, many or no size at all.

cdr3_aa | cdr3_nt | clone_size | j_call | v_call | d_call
CASSADGTGDNYGYTF | TGCGCCAGCAGCGCCGACGGGACAGGGGATAACTATGGCTACACCTTC | few | TRBJ1-2 | TRBV5-1 | TRBD1
CASRARPYEQYF | TGTGCCAGCAGAGCCCGCCCCTACGAGCAGTACTTC | few | TRBJ2-7 | TRBV6-5 | NA
CASSLEDSAFSTDTQYF | TGCGCCAGCAGCTTGGAGGACAGCGCTTTTAGCACAGATACGCAGTATTTT | NA | TRBJ2-3 | TRBV5-1 | NA
CASSQDGGTGGQPQHF | TGCGCCAGCAGCCAAGATGGAGGGACAGGTGGTCAGCCCCAGCATTTT | NA | TRBJ1-5 | TRBV4-1 | TRBD1
CASSLPRPSQNYGYTF | TGCGCCAGCAGCCTCCCCCGGCCAAGTCAAAACTATGGCTACACCTTC | few | TRBJ1-2 | TRBV4-1 | NA
CASSYSLVLNEQYF | TGTGCCAGCAGTTACTCGCTTGTACTCAATGAGCAGTACTTC | NA | TRBJ2-5 | TRBV6-6 | NA
CASSYAWGRDYEQYF | TGTGCCAGCAGTTACGCGTGGGGCAGGGACTACGAGCAGTACTTC | NA | TRBJ2-7 | TRBV6-2/TRBV6-3 | NA
CASSLQRGPAEGKLFF | TGTGCCAGCAGTTTACAAAGAGGGCCAGCCGAGGGAAAACTGTTTTTT | few | TRBJ1-4 | TRBV12-3/TRBV12-4 | NA
CASNRRQGLYYGYTF | TGTGCCAGCAACCGGCGACAGGGGCTTTACTATGGCTACACCTTC | NA | TRBJ1-2 | TRBV12-3/TRBV12-4 | TRBD1
CASSLTPGQGNNEQFF | TGTGCCAGCAGTTTAACTCCGGGACAGGGGAACAATGAGCAGTTCTTC | NA | TRBJ2-1 | TRBV28 | TRBD1
CASSSDRGQKPLHF | TGCGCCAGCAGCTCGGACAGGGGGCAGAAGCCCCTCCACTTT | NA | TRBJ1-6 | TRBV5-1 | TRBD1
CASRSGSYEQYF | TGTGCCAGCAGGTCAGGGTCCTACGAGCAGTACTTC | NA | TRBJ2-7 | TRBV28 | NA
CASSRTDMNTEAFF | TGTGCCAGCAGTCGGACAGATATGAACACTGAAGCTTTCTTT | few | TRBJ1-1 | TRBV3-1 | NA
CASRIGPLALHF | TGTGCCAGCAGGATAGGCCCTCTGGCCCTCCACTTT | NA | TRBJ1-6 | TRBV12-3/TRBV12-4 | NA
CSARRTSGGVDTQYF | TGCAGTGCTCGACGGACTAGCGGGGGGGTAGATACGCAGTATTTT | few | TRBJ2-3 | TRBV20-1 | TRBD2
CSVLTSGGDTQYF | TGCAGCGTTCTGACTAGCGGGGGGGATACGCAGTATTTT | few | TRBJ2-3 | TRBV29-1 | TRBD2
CSARQGRGNYNSPLHF | TGCAGTGCCAGACAGGGCAGGGGAAACTATAATTCACCCCTCCACTTT | NA | TRBJ1-6 | TRBV20-1 | TRBD1
CASSRPPRQYF | TGTGCCAGCAGTAGACCCCCGAGGCAGTATTTT | NA | TRBJ2-3 | TRBV12-3/TRBV12-4 | NA
CSARDRRGARTDTQYF | TGCAGTGCTAGAGATAGGCGGGGGGCGCGCACAGATACGCAGTATTTT | few | TRBJ2-3 | TRBV20-1 | TRBD2
CSANNNEQFF | TGCAGTGCTAACAACAATGAGCAGTTCTTC | NA | TRBJ2-1 | TRBV20-1 | NA
CASSQDTTVYGYTF | TGCGCCAGCAGCCAAGATACGACGGTTTATGGCTACACCTTC | NA | TRBJ1-2 | TRBV4-3 | NA
CASSQTPGTGGLNTEAFF | TGTGCCAGCAGCCAAACCCCCGGGACAGGGGGGTTGAACACTGAAGCTTTCTTT | NA | TRBJ1-1 | TRBV7-2 | TRBD1
CASSQVKRGNNEQFF | TGTGCCAGCAGCCAAGTCAAGCGAGGCAACAATGAGCAGTTCTTC | few | TRBJ2-1 | TRBV3-1 | NA
CASSQTLTGITDTQYF | TGCGCCAGCAGCCAAACCCTGACAGGGATCACAGATACGCAGTATTTT | many | TRBJ2-3 | TRBV4-3 | TRBD1
CASSLDGGRYTF | TGCGCCAGCAGTCTCGACGGGGGTCGCTACACCTTC | NA | TRBJ1-2 | TRBV27 | NA
CASSTGRTPSYGQYF | TGTGCCAGCAGCACAGGGAGAACTCCATCCTACGGGCAGTACTTC | NA | TRBJ2-4 | TRBV7-9 | NA
CASSIGTGNTDTQYF | TGTGCCAGCAGCATCGGGACAGGGAACACAGATACGCAGTATTTT | few | TRBJ2-3 | TRBV7-8 | TRBD1
CASSLQTGGYGDTQYF | TGTGCCAGCAGCCTCCAGACAGGGGGCTATGGAGATACGCAGTATTTT | NA | TRBJ2-3 | TRBV3-1 | TRBD1
CASSSVGSLGQSYGYTF | TGTGCCAGCAGCTCCGTAGGCTCACTCGGACAGTCCTATGGCTACACCTTC | few | TRBJ1-2 | TRBV7-9 | NA
CASSLDRGNNYGYTF | TGTGCCAGCAGCCTAGACAGGGGGAATAACTATGGCTACACCTTC | NA | TRBJ1-2 | TRBV7-2 | TRBD1
CASSPDRTGYYGYTF | TGTGCCAGCAGCCCGGACCGGACAGGGTACTATGGCTACACCTTC | NA | TRBJ1-2 | TRBV5-6 | TRBD1
CASSLEGVLPSTDTQYF | TGTGCCAGCAGCCTCGAGGGGGTCCTACCCAGCACAGATACGCAGTATTTT | NA | TRBJ2-3 | TRBV9 | NA
CSARVTQGRETQYF | TGCAGTGCTAGAGTAACACAGGGTAGGGAGACCCAGTACTTC | NA | TRBJ2-5 | TRBV20-1 | NA
CASSQVGTGTHYGYTF | TGCGCCAGCAGCCAAGTAGGGACAGGGACGCACTATGGCTACACCTTC | NA | TRBJ1-2 | TRBV4-1 | TRBD1
CASSQGGVKLFF | TGTGCCAGCAGCCAAGGAGGGGTAAAACTGTTTTTT | NA | TRBJ1-4 | TRBV3-1 | NA
CASSWQTGNNEQFF | TGTGCCAGCAGTTGGCAGACAGGGAACAATGAGCAGTTCTTC | few | TRBJ2-1 | TRBV12-3/TRBV12-4 | TRBD1
CASSLAVDQPQHF | TGTGCCAGCAGCTTGGCCGTGGATCAGCCCCAGCATTTT | NA | TRBJ1-5 | TRBV5-5 | NA
CASSAVLETQYF | TGTGCCAGCAGTGCAGTTTTAGAGACCCAGTACTTC | many | TRBJ2-5 | TRBV2 | NA
CASSLGLGDYEQYF | TGTGCCAGCAGTTTGGGTTTGGGCGACTACGAGCAGTACTTC | NA | TRBJ2-7 | TRBV12-3/TRBV12-4 | NA
CSAPGRAEAFF | TGCAGTGCCCCGGGTAGGGCTGAAGCTTTCTTT | NA | TRBJ1-1 | TRBV20-1 | NA
CASSQDRAGDTEAFF | TGCGCCAGCAGCCAAGATCGAGCGGGCGACACTGAAGCTTTCTTT | NA | TRBJ1-1 | TRBV4-1 | NA
CSAREVRGYNEQFF | TGCAGTGCTAGAGAGGTCCGGGGGTACAATGAGCAGTTCTTC | NA | TRBJ2-1 | TRBV20-1 | NA
CASRELLEQYF | TGTGCCAGCCGGGAACTGCTCGAGCAGTACTTC | NA | TRBJ2-7 | TRBV11-2 | NA
CSVTGRGQYNEQFF | TGCAGCGTAACGGGACGGGGGCAATACAATGAGCAGTTCTTC | few | TRBJ2-1 | TRBV29-1 | NA
CASSLEVGENTEAFF | TGCGCCAGCAGCTTGGAAGTAGGGGAGAACACTGAAGCTTTCTTT | NA | TRBJ1-1 | TRBV5-1 | NA
CASSVSWSSYNEQFF | TGTGCCAGCAGCGTTTCGTGGAGCTCCTACAATGAGCAGTTCTTC | NA | TRBJ2-1 | TRBV9 | NA
CSYVGQGETEAFF | TGCAGCTATGTGGGGCAGGGGGAGACTGAAGCTTTCTTT | few | TRBJ1-1 | TRBV29-1 | TRBD1
CASSQDRGKVQYF | TGCGCCAGCAGCCAAGATAGGGGGAAGGTGCAGTACTTC | NA | TRBJ2-7 | TRBV4-3 | NA
CATTRNVDRGSHGYTF | TGTGCCACCACTCGGAACGTCGACAGGGGGTCCCATGGCTACACCTTC | NA | TRBJ1-2 | TRBV6-5 | TRBD1
CAGSDNSGNTIYF | TGTGCCGGCAGCGACAACTCTGGAAACACCATATATTTT | NA | TRBJ1-3 | TRBV9 | NA
CSAPMSPYRVGEQFF | TGCAGTGCCCCTATGTCCCCTTACAGGGTGGGTGAGCAGTTCTTC | NA | TRBJ2-1 | TRBV20-1 | NA
CASSSTGTGPNYGYTF | TGTGCCAGCAGCTCAACCGGGACAGGGCCTAACTATGGCTACACCTTC | NA | TRBJ1-2 | TRBV7-9 | TRBD1
CASSQGEPPYGQYF | TGTGCCAGCAGCCAGGGTGAACCCCCCTATGGGCAGTACTTC | NA | TRBJ2-7 | TRBV7-6 | NA
CASSLGWGDQPQHF | TGTGCCAGCAGTTTAGGGTGGGGGGATCAGCCCCAGCATTTT | few | TRBJ1-5 | TRBV28 | NA
CSARTRDGQETQYF | TGCAGTGCTAGAACCCGGGACGGCCAAGAGACCCAGTACTTC | NA | TRBJ2-5 | TRBV20-1 | NA
CASSLIPGQMTYNEQFF | TGTGCCAGCAGTTTAATACCGGGACAGATGACTTACAATGAGCAGTTCTTC | NA | TRBJ2-1 | TRBV27 | TRBD1